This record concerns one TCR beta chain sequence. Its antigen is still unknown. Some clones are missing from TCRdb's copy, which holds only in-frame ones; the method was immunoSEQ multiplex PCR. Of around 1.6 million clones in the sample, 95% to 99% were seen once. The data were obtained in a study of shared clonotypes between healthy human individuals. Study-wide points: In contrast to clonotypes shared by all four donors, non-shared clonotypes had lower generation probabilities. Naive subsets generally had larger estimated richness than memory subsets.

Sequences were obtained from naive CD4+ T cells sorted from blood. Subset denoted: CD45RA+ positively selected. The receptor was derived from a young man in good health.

CDR3 amino acids: CASSTDRGSTDTQYF. The CDR3 bases are TGTGCCAGCAGCACCGACAGGGGGAGCACAGATACGCAGTATTTT. The genes are TRBV7-9 and TRBJ2-3; TRBD1 aligns across 9 bases. Germline V gene data show CDR1 as SEHNR and CDR2 as FQNEAQ (reference sequence). V lost 5 bases, J lost 0 bases, and 3 bases stayed unmatched. The CDR3 consists of 15 residues.